Listed below are T cell receptor beta chains from one sample, sequenced in a study of blood T cell repertoires in COVID-19. Generated by immunoSEQ multiplex PCR, the TCRdb table keeps only in-frame clones and is missing some. The sample lists about 160,000 clones, approximately 80% occurring once. What was sequenced was PBMCs or T cells enriched from blood (not recorded which). The receptors were gathered from a woman aged 55-70 years who had recovered from COVID-19. CDR3s include the opening cysteine and the closing phenylalanine or tryptophan. D genes are given only for firm matches. Size is stated for part of the rows, as once, few or many counts, or as a class when the clone is expanded.

14 | TRBJ2-7 | TRBV15 | . | . | TGTGCCACCAGCCCCCCGGGTCGGGTCTCCGAGCAGTACTTC | CATSPPGRVSEQYF
15 | TRBJ2-7 | TRBV5-1 | TRBD1 | . | TGCGCCAGCAGCTTGTATGCAGGGGGCGGGTACGAGCAGTACTTC | CASSLYAGGGYEQYF
16 | TRBJ1-1 | TRBV5-1 | TRBD1 | . | TGCGCCAGCAGCATAGGAACAAGAGGGGGCGCGACTGAAGCTTTCTTT | CASSIGTRGGATEAFF
17 | TRBJ2-1 | TRBV11-3 | TRBD2 | once | TGTGCCAGCAGCCTAGGACTAGCGGGGGGGTTCTCGGATGAGCAGTTCTTC | CASSLGLAGGFSDEQFF
16 | TRBJ1-3 | TRBV5-1 | TRBD1 | few | TGCGCCAGCAGCTTGCTATCCGGGACAGCAGGAAACACCATATATTTT | CASSLLSGTAGNTIYF
15 | TRBJ2-5 | TRBV27 | TRBD1 | . | TGTGCCAGCAGTTTGGGCCGGACAGGGTACGAGACCCAGTACTTC | CASSLGRTGYETQYF
14 | TRBJ2-1 | TRBV24-1 | . | few | TGTGCCACCAGTGATTTGCCGACAGGCAATGAGCAGTTCTTC | CATSDLPTGNEQFF
13 | TRBJ1-2 | TRBV18 | . | . | TGTGCCAGCTCACCACTTCCCGGGGATGGCTACACCTTC | CASSPLPGDGYTF
13 | TRBJ1-5 | TRBV5-1 | TRBD1 | . | TGCGCCAGCAGCCCGGAACAGGGGGGGCCCCAGCATTTT | CASSPEQGGPQHF
12 | TRBJ2-7 | TRBV29-1 | TRBD1 | . | TGCAGCGTTCTACAGGGGGCGTTCGAGCAGTACTTC | CSVLQGAFEQYF
15 | TRBJ2-2 | TRBV7-2 | TRBD1 | . | TGTGCCAGCAGCTCTGGACAGGGGAAACTCCGGGAGCTGTTTTTT | CASSSGQGKLRELFF
9 | TRBJ2-1 | TRBV12-3/TRBV12-4 | . | . | TGTGCCACCGACAATGAGCAGTTCTTC | CATDNEQFF
15 | TRBJ1-1 | TRBV10-1 | TRBD1 | . | TGCGCCAGCACGCCGACAGGGGGGGAGAACACTGAAGCTTTCTTT | CASTPTGGENTEAFF
15 | TRBJ2-3 | TRBV30 | . | . | TGTGCCTGGAGCGTCGGAGGGGCGGGCACAGATACGCAGTATTTT | CAWSVGGAGTDTQYF
17 | TRBJ2-1 | TRBV12-5 | TRBD2 | . | TGTGCTAGTGGCCAACGACTAGCGGGGGAAATCAGGCGTGAGCAGTTCTTC | CASGQRLAGEIRREQFF
14 | TRBJ2-2 | TRBV5-1 | . | . | TGCGCCAGCAGAATCAGGGTGGAAACCGGGGAGCTGTTTTTT | CASRIRVETGELFF
15 | TRBJ2-3 | TRBV7-2 | . | once | TGTGCCAGCAGCTTACGTGGGGAGCCCACAGATACGCAGTATTTT | CASSLRGEPTDTQYF
11 | TRBJ1-5 | TRBV6-6 | . | . | TGTGCCAGCAGTTCGTCCCAGCCCCAGCATTTT | CASSSSQPQHF
15 | TRBJ2-1 | TRBV18 | TRBD2 | . | TGTGCCAGCTCACCGCTCATCGGGGGGGAGGGTGAGCAGTTCTTC | CASSPLIGGEGEQFF
14 | TRBJ2-2 | TRBV29-1 | TRBD1 | . | TGCAGCGGCCGGGACAGGGACAACACCGGGGAGCTGTTTTTT | CSGRDRDNTGELFF
11 | TRBJ1-2 | TRBV30 | . | . | TGTGCCTGTAGGAGGGGCTATGGCTACACCTTC | CACRRGYGYTF
13 | TRBJ2-5 | TRBV29-1 | . | once | TGCAGCGTTGGGACAGCCCTACAAGAGACCCAGTACTTC | CSVGTALQETQYF
15 | TRBJ2-7 | TRBV3-1/TRBV3-2 | . | . | TGTGCCAGCAGCCAAGATAGTTCAGGTCCCTACGAGCAGTACTTC | CASSQDSSGPYEQYF
15 | TRBJ2-3 | TRBV2 | TRBD1 | once | TGTGCCAGCAGATTCCGGGACAGGGGAACAGATACGCAGTATTTT | CASRFRDRGTDTQYF
16 | TRBJ1-5 | TRBV5-8 | TRBD1 | . | TGTGCCAGCAGCCCCGGACAGGCAATTAGCAATCAGCCCCAGCATTTT | CASSPGQAISNQPQHF
14 | TRBJ1-4 | TRBV5-4 | TRBD1 | once | TGTGCCAGCAGCTTGGTGGACAGGGCCGAAAAACTGTTTTTT | CASSLVDRAEKLFF
15 | TRBJ2-3 | TRBV11-2 | TRBD1 | . | TGTGCCAGCAGCTTAGTGGACAGGGGCACAGATACGCAGTATTTT | CASSLVDRGTDTQYF
17 | TRBJ2-2 | TRBV5-4 | . | . | TGTGCCAGCAGCTTGTGGGGGCGGCAGATAAACACCGGGGAGCTGTTTTTT | CASSLWGRQINTGELFF
19 | TRBJ2-7 | TRBV11-2 | TRBD1 | . | TGTGCCAGCAGCTTAGGGAGGGGACAGGGTAAGGGCGAGTCCTACGAGCAGTACTTC | CASSLGRGQGKGESYEQYF
15 | TRBJ2-1 | TRBV14 | TRBD2 | . | TGTGCCAGCAGCCAAGTAGCTCGGGGGGGTAATGAGCAGTTCTTC | CASSQVARGGNEQFF
13 | TRBJ1-1 | TRBV5-4 | . | . | TGTGCCAGCAGGTTGGGACTGGCGGCTGAAGCTTTCTTT | CASRLGLAAEAFF
13 | TRBJ2-2 | TRBV3-1/TRBV3-2 | . | . | TGTGCCAGCAGCCTCCTCCGGAGCGGGGAGCTGTTTTTT | CASSLLRSGELFF